The rows below give T cell receptor beta chains drawn from one sample of a study of blood T cell repertoires in COVID-19. Using immunoSEQ multiplex PCR, the repertoire was profiled, and TCRdb retains in-frame clones only, with some absent. Of 35,000 to 45,000 clones in the sample, 86% were seen once. Sequenced sample: peripheral blood. The receptors shown here come from an older man with acute or convalescent COVID-19. Both conserved end residues are part of each CDR3. Fields, in order: clone size, D gene, V gene, J gene, CDR3 protein, CDR3 DNA. D genes are given only for firm matches. Not all rows give a size; the values are once, few, many and, for expanded clones, a class.

size: NA; D: NA; V: TRBV28; J: TRBJ1-1; CDR3: CASTKEDSGREEAFF; DNA: TGTGCCAGCACCAAAGAAGACAGTGGCCGTGAGGAAGCTTTCTTT
size: NA; D: NA; V: TRBV14; J: TRBJ1-1; CDR3: CASSPRVTNTEAFF; DNA: TGTGCCAGCAGCCCCAGGGTAACGAACACTGAAGCTTTCTTT
size: NA; D: NA; V: TRBV7-2; J: TRBJ1-2; CDR3: CASSPDRTNYGYTF; DNA: TGTGCCAGCAGCCCCGACAGGACTAACTATGGCTACACCTTC
size: NA; D: TRBD1; V: TRBV19; J: TRBJ1-5; CDR3: CASSIGPGGNQPQHF; DNA: TGTGCCAGTAGTATAGGCCCAGGGGGAAATCAGCCCCAGCATTTT
size: NA; D: TRBD2; V: TRBV7-9; J: TRBJ2-5; CDR3: CASSSRRLAGPGETQYF; DNA: TGTGCCAGCAGCTCGCGCCGACTAGCGGGCCCGGGGGAGACCCAGTACTTC
size: NA; D: TRBD2; V: TRBV7-2; J: TRBJ2-4; CDR3: CASSSTSGNIQYF; DNA: TGTGCCAGCAGCTCGACTAGCGGAAACATTCAGTACTTC
size: NA; D: NA; V: TRBV12-3/TRBV12-4; J: TRBJ2-7; CDR3: CASSLGPIYEQYF; DNA: TGTGCCAGCAGTTTGGGGCCGATCTACGAGCAGTACTTC
size: NA; D: TRBD1; V: TRBV28; J: TRBJ1-2; CDR3: CASRLGTVHGYTF; DNA: TGTGCCAGCAGATTGGGGACAGTTCATGGCTACACCTTC
size: NA; D: TRBD1; V: TRBV19; J: TRBJ1-5; CDR3: CASSTLLTGDQPQHF; DNA: TGTGCCAGTAGTACCTTACTCACAGGGGATCAGCCCCAGCATTTT
size: once; D: NA; V: TRBV19; J: TRBJ2-7; CDR3: CASGAGGVGLEQYF; DNA: TGTGCCAGTGGGGCCGGAGGGGTTGGTCTCGAGCAGTACTTC
size: once; D: NA; V: TRBV18; J: TRBJ2-1; CDR3: CASSSGTYNEQFF; DNA: TGTGCCAGCTCATCCGGTACCTACAATGAGCAGTTCTTC
size: once; D: TRBD2; V: TRBV28; J: TRBJ2-2; CDR3: CASSLLYSGRRNTGELFF; DNA: TGTGCCAGCAGTTTACTATATAGCGGGAGGAGGAACACCGGGGAGCTGTTTTTT
size: NA; D: NA; V: TRBV7-6; J: TRBJ2-2; CDR3: CASSSPTEFTGELFF; DNA: TGTGCCAGCAGCTCGCCGACAGAGTTTACCGGGGAGCTGTTTTTT
size: NA; D: NA; V: TRBV9; J: TRBJ1-1; CDR3: CASSVAVNTEAFF; DNA: TGTGCCAGCAGCGTAGCGGTGAACACTGAAGCTTTCTTT
size: NA; D: TRBD2; V: TRBV2; J: TRBJ2-5; CDR3: CASSAGLAGGQETQYF; DNA: TGTGCCAGCAGCGCGGGACTAGCGGGGGGCCAAGAGACCCAGTACTTC
size: NA; D: NA; V: TRBV19; J: TRBJ1-3; CDR3: CASNWGNTIYF; DNA: TGTGCCAGTAACTGGGGAAACACCATATATTTT
size: NA; D: NA; V: TRBV10-3; J: TRBJ1-1; CDR3: CAISESRGTEAFF; DNA: TGTGCCATCAGTGAGTCAAGGGGCACTGAAGCTTTCTTT
size: NA; D: TRBD2; V: TRBV18; J: TRBJ2-1; CDR3: CASSDGTSGSYEQFF; DNA: TGTGCCAGCTCGGATGGGACTAGCGGGAGCTATGAGCAGTTCTTC
size: once; D: NA; V: TRBV4-1; J: TRBJ1-5; CDR3: CASSQAQGGNQPQHF; DNA: TGCGCCAGCAGCCAAGCACAGGGTGGCAATCAGCCCCAGCATTTT
size: NA; D: TRBD2; V: TRBV20-1; J: TRBJ2-7; CDR3: CSATSGTLQYF; DNA: TGCAGTGCTACTAGCGGAACCCTTCAGTACTTC
size: NA; D: TRBD2; V: TRBV2; J: TRBJ2-1; CDR3: CASTDVRAGATQLVF; DNA: TGTGCCAGCACCGATGTCAGAGCGGGGGCGACCCAGTTGGTCTTC
size: NA; D: TRBD2; V: TRBV27; J: TRBJ2-2; CDR3: CASSNPTSGNTGELFF; DNA: TGTGCCAGCAGCAACCCGACTAGCGGAAACACCGGGGAGCTGTTTTTT
size: NA; D: TRBD2; V: TRBV5-8; J: TRBJ2-2; CDR3: CASSGTSVNTGELFF; DNA: TGTGCCAGCAGCGGGACTAGCGTGAACACCGGGGAGCTGTTTTTT
size: NA; D: TRBD1; V: TRBV27; J: TRBJ1-5; CDR3: CANRGGSNQPQHF; DNA: TGTGCGAACAGGGGTGGGAGCAATCAGCCCCAGCATTTT
size: NA; D: NA; V: TRBV7-9; J: TRBJ1-2; CDR3: CASSLAAAVNYGYTF; DNA: TGTGCCAGCAGCTTAGCTGCCGCGGTCAACTATGGCTACACCTTC
size: NA; D: NA; V: TRBV12-3/TRBV12-4; J: TRBJ2-1; CDR3: CASSLLWSNEQFF; DNA: TGTGCCAGCAGTTTGCTATGGTCCAATGAGCAGTTCTTC
size: NA; D: NA; V: TRBV7-2; J: TRBJ1-5; CDR3: CASSLRRGTGSNQPQHF; DNA: TGTGCCAGCAGCTTAAGGCGGGGGACCGGTAGCAATCAGCCCCAGCATTTT
size: NA; D: NA; V: TRBV6-1; J: TRBJ2-1; CDR3: CASSELDFYNEQFF; DNA: TGTGCCAGCAGTGAATTAGACTTCTACAATGAGCAGTTCTTC
size: NA; D: NA; V: TRBV29-1; J: TRBJ1-6; CDR3: CSVREGSYNSPLHF; DNA: TGCAGCGTGCGCGAGGGCTCCTATAATTCACCCCTCCACTTT
size: NA; D: TRBD2; V: TRBV18; J: TRBJ2-2; CDR3: CASSPQLAGEPGELFF; DNA: TGTGCCAGCTCACCTCAACTAGCGGGAGAACCCGGGGAGCTGTTTTTT
size: NA; D: NA; V: TRBV7-3; J: TRBJ1-1; CDR3: CASSASITNTEAFF; DNA: TGTGCCAGCAGCGCGTCCATAACGAACACTGAAGCTTTCTTT
size: NA; D: NA; V: TRBV5-1; J: TRBJ2-5; CDR3: CASSSTGSGAQETQYF; DNA: TGCGCCAGCAGCTCGACAGGCTCTGGGGCCCAAGAGACCCAGTACTTC
size: NA; D: TRBD1; V: TRBV10-3; J: TRBJ2-3; CDR3: CAISEIQGSTDTQYF; DNA: TGTGCCATCAGTGAGATACAGGGGAGCACAGATACGCAGTATTTT
size: NA; D: TRBD1; V: TRBV4-1; J: TRBJ1-4; CDR3: CASSRSPNRGGEKLFF; DNA: TGCGCCAGCAGCCGATCCCCGAACAGGGGGGGTGAAAAACTGTTTTTT
size: NA; D: NA; V: TRBV7-8; J: TRBJ2-2; CDR3: CASSLQGSITGELFF; DNA: TGTGCCAGCAGCTTACAGGGGAGTATCACCGGGGAGCTGTTTTTT
size: once; D: TRBD1; V: TRBV2; J: TRBJ1-4; CDR3: CASSLKTGGLEKLFF; DNA: TGTGCCAGCAGTCTAAAGACAGGGGGCCTTGAAAAACTGTTTTTT
size: few; D: TRBD1; V: TRBV5-6; J: TRBJ1-5; CDR3: CASGTGGNQPQHF; DNA: TGTGCCAGCGGGACAGGGGGCAATCAGCCCCAGCATTTT
size: NA; D: NA; V: TRBV29-1; J: TRBJ1-1; CDR3: CSAIRGEAFF; DNA: TGCAGCGCCATAAGGGGTGAAGCTTTCTTT
size: NA; D: TRBD2; V: TRBV4-2; J: TRBJ2-7; CDR3: CASSQDLSGSSYEQYF; DNA: TGTGCCAGCAGCCAAGATCTTAGCGGGAGCTCCTACGAGCAGTACTTC
size: NA; D: NA; V: TRBV4-2; J: TRBJ1-5; CDR3: CASSQGPQGEPQHF; DNA: TGTGCCAGCAGCCAAGGCCCCCAGGGCGAGCCCCAGCATTTT
size: few; D: NA; V: TRBV27; J: TRBJ1-1; CDR3: CASSSNRDEAFF; DNA: TGTGCCAGCAGTTCTAACAGGGATGAAGCTTTCTTT
size: NA; D: NA; V: TRBV6-5; J: TRBJ1-5; CDR3: CASSRGDQPQHF; DNA: TGTGCCAGCAGTCGGGGGGATCAGCCCCAGCATTTT
size: NA; D: NA; V: TRBV9; J: TRBJ1-6; CDR3: CASSDPDGVSNSPLHF; DNA: TGTGCCAGCAGCGATCCGGACGGGGTATCTAATTCACCCCTCCACTTT
size: NA; D: NA; V: TRBV3-1/TRBV3-2; J: TRBJ2-5; CDR3: CASSQDFTTDQETQYF; DNA: TGTGCCAGCAGCCAAGATTTTACCACAGACCAAGAGACCCAGTACTTC
size: once; D: NA; V: TRBV4-3; J: TRBJ2-6; CDR3: CASSPHVRSDVLTF; DNA: TGCGCCAGCAGCCCACACGTCCGGAGCGACGTCCTGACTTTC